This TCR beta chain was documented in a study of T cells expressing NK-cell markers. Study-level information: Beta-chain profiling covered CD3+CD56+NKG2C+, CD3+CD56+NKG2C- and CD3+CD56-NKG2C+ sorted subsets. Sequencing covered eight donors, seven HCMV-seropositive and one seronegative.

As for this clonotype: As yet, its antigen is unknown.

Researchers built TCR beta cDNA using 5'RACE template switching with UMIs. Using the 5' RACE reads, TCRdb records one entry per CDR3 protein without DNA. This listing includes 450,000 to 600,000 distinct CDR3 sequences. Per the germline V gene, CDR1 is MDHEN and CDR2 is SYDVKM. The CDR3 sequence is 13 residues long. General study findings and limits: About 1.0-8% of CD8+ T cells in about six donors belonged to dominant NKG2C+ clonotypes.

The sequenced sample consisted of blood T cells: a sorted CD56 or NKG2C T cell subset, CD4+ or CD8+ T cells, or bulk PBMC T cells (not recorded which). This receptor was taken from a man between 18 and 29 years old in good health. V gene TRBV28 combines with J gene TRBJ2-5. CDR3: CASSFQLGETQYF.